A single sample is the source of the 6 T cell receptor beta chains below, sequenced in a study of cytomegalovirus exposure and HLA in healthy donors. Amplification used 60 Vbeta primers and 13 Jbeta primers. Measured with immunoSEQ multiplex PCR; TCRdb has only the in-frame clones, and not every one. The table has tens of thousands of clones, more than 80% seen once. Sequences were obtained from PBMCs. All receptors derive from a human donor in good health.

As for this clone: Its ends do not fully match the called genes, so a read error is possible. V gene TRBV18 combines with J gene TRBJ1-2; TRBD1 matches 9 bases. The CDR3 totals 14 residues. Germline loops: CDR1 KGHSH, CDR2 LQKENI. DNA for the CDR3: TGTGCCAGCTCACCCCTGACAGGGGGAAGTGGCTACCCCTTC. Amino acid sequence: CASSPLTGGSGYPF.

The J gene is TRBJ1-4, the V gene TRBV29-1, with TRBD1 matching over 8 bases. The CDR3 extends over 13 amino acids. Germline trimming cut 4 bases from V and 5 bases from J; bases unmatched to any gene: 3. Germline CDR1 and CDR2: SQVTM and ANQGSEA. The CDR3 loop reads CSVGGTGNEKLFF. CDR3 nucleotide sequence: TGCAGCGTTGGCGGGACAGGAAATGAAAAACTGTTTTTT.

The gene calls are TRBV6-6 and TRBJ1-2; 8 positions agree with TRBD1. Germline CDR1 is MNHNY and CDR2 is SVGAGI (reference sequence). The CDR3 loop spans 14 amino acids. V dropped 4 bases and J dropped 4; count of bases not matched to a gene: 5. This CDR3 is CASSSQGDGYGYTF. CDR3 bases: TGTGCCAGCAGTTCACAGGGGGATGGCTATGGCTACACCTTC.

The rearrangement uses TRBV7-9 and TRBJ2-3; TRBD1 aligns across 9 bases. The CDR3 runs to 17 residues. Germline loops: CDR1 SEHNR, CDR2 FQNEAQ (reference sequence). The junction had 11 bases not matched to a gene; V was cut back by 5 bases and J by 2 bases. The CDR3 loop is CASSKIMGTGYTDTQYF. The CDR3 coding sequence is TGTGCCAGCAGCAAAATAATGGGGACAGGGTACACAGATACGCAGTATTTT.

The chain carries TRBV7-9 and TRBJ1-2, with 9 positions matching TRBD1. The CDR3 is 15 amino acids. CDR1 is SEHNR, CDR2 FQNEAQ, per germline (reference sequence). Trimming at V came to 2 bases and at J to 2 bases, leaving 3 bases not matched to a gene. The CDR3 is CASSLRTGANYGYTF. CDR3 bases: TGTGCCAGCAGCTTACGGACAGGGGCCAACTATGGCTACACCTTC. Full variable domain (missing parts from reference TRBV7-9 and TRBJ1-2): DTGVSQNPRHKITKRGQNVTFRCDPISEHNRLYWYRQTLGQGPEFLTYFQNEAQLEKSRLLSDRFSAERPKGSFSTLEIQRTEQGDSAMYLCASSLRTGANYGYTFGSGTRLTVV.

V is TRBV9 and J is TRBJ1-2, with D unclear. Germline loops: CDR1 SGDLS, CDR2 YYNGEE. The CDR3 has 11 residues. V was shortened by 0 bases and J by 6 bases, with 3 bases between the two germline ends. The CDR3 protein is CASSVDNGYTF. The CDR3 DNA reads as TGTGCCAGCAGCGTAGATAATGGCTACACCTTC.